This is a list of T cell receptor beta chains from one sample in a study of T cell responses to AZD1222 COVID-19 vaccine. Using immunoSEQ multiplex PCR, the repertoire was profiled, and TCRdb retains in-frame clones only, with some absent. The table shows roughly 200,000 clones, with around 94% occurring only once. Here the sequenced sample was peripheral blood, taken 28 days after the second dose of the MenACWY control vaccine. The receptors were gathered from an adult who received the MenACWY meningococcal vaccine as a control. CDR3s include the opening cysteine and the closing phenylalanine or tryptophan. D genes are given only for firm matches.

j_call v_call d_call cdr3_length cdr3_aa cdr3_nt
TRBJ1-2 TRBV28 - 13 CASSLRGSYGYTF TGTGCCAGCAGTTTAAGGGGTTCGTATGGCTACACCTTC
TRBJ2-3 TRBV9 - 14 CASSLRTGTDTQYF TGTGCCAGCAGCTTACGGACAGGCACAGATACGCAGTATTTT
TRBJ2-1 TRBV7-3 TRBD2 13 CASKRGEDDEQFF TGTGCCAGCAAACGGGGGGAGGACGATGAGCAGTTCTTC
TRBJ2-1 TRBV28 - 16 CASSRQVRASYNEQFF TGTGCCAGCAGTAGACAGGTGAGGGCCTCCTACAATGAGCAGTTCTTC
TRBJ1-4 TRBV19 - 16 CASRRGDKTRHEKLFF TGTGCCAGTAGAAGGGGGGACAAGACTAGACATGAAAAACTGTTTTTT
TRBJ1-2 TRBV3-1/TRBV3-2 - 13 CASSQDLVEGYTF TGTGCCAGCAGCCAAGATTTGGTGGAAGGCTACACCTTC
TRBJ2-1 TRBV28 - 14 CASSPLKSSNEQFF TGTGCCAGCAGTCCGCTTAAGAGCTCCAATGAGCAGTTCTTC
TRBJ2-1 TRBV6-5 - 12 CASYRQLNEQFF TGTGCCAGCTACCGACAGCTTAATGAGCAGTTCTTC
TRBJ2-7 TRBV13 TRBD2 14 CASSPSGDAYEQYF TGTGCCAGCAGCCCTAGCGGCGATGCCTACGAGCAGTACTTC
TRBJ1-1 TRBV28 - 15 CASSLSRGGGTEAFF TGTGCCAGCAGTTTGTCCCGGGGAGGAGGCACTGAAGCTTTCTTT
TRBJ2-2 TRBV7-6 TRBD2 16 CASSFRREGGTGELFF TGTGCCAGCAGCTTCCGGCGGGAGGGGGGCACCGGGGAGCTGTTTTTT
TRBJ1-1 TRBV28 - 14 CASRPGGLRLGAFF TGTGCCAGCAGACCCGGGGGACTCCGTCTAGGGGCTTTCTTT
TRBJ2-3 TRBV27 - 13 CASSFSGTDTQYF TGTGCCAGCAGTTTCAGCGGCACAGATACGCAGTATTTT
TRBJ2-3 TRBV2 TRBD1 12 CASSRDRDTQYF TGTGCCAGCAGTCGGGACAGGGATACGCAGTATTTT
TRBJ2-7 TRBV28 - 15 CASSLGVGSSYEQYF TGTGCCAGCAGTTTAGGGGTCGGCAGCTCCTACGAGCAGTACTTC
TRBJ1-3 TRBV9 - 15 CASSVGGVEGNTIYF TGTGCCAGCAGCGTAGGAGGGGTGGAAGGAAACACCATATATTTT
TRBJ2-7 TRBV6-5 - 14 CASSYTGTPYEQYF TGTGCCAGCAGTTACACCGGGACTCCCTACGAGCAGTACTTC